The 11 T cell receptor beta chains reported below all come from one sample, sequenced in a study of naive and memory T cell subsets. The beta constant-region primer was an equimolar mix of two oligonucleotides covering TRBC1 and TRBC2. Nested alpha and beta constant-region primers with the SP2 primer drove four PCR rounds on ligated cDNA. TCRdb reprocessed the UMI-ligation and nested PCR reads with MiXCR, giving one entry per CDR3 protein. This table has approximately 80,000 distinct CDR3 sequences, 8% to 9.5% appearing once. Sequencing input: naive CD8+ T cells from blood. The receptors were sampled from a human donor in good health.

In this sample, this clonotype turned up many times. V and J are TRBV27 and TRBJ1-2; 10 positions agree with TRBD1. Germline V CDR1 and CDR2: MNHEY, SMNVEV (reference sequence). V gave up 4 bases and J gave up 4 bases; unmatched junction bases: 12. The CDR3 extends over 17 amino acids. The CDR3 region has the DNA TGTGCCAGCAGTTCCAACCGGGACAGGGGAGTGGGCTATGGCTACACCTTC. This translates into CASSSNRDRGVGYGYTF.

This clonotype came up many times. The chain uses TRBV29-1 and TRBJ2-1; no definite D call. This CDR3 contains 13 residues. Germline values: CDR1 SQVTM, CDR2 ANQGSEA. Trimming cost V 1 base and J 7 bases, with 11 bases left between them. This chain's CDR3 is CSVEGLEENEQFF. The DNA of the CDR3 is TGCAGCGTTGAAGGTCTCGAGGAGAATGAGCAGTTCTTC.

This clonotype was seen at least ten times. The chain combines TRBV10-3 with TRBJ2-7; 7 nucleotides agree with TRBD2. CDR1 ENHRY and CDR2 SYGVKD come from the germline V gene. V shed 5 bases, J shed 4 bases, and the junction held 14 bases outside the gene matches. This CDR3 contains 16 residues. This chain's CDR3 is CAISRRLAEASYEQYF. CDR3 bases: TGTGCCATCAGTCGCCGGCTAGCGGAGGCGTCATACGAGCAGTACTTC.

The V and J genes are TRBV2 and TRBJ1-1, with D unresolved. This CDR3 spans 16 amino acids. Trimming left V 2 bases short and J 0 bases short, with 13 bases between. Germline V gene data show CDR1 as SNHLY and CDR2 as FYNNEI. The chain's CDR3 is CASSERTQGLNTEAFF. For the CDR3, the DNA is TGTGCCAGCAGTGAACGAACACAAGGGCTGAACACTGAAGCTTTCTTT.

At least ten counts were recorded for this clonotype. This chain joins TRBV4-1 and TRBJ2-3; D is unresolved. CDR3 length: 15 residues. Trimming removed 1 base from V and 0 bases from J, with 8 bases in between. CDR1 is MGHRA, CDR2 YSYEKL, per germline. The CDR3 DNA reads as TGCGCCAGCAGCCAAGGGGTTAGTAGCACAGATACGCAGTATTTT. Translation gives CASSQGVSSTDTQYF.

This clonotype came up a few times. CDR3 in amino acids: CSARLEVGTDTQYF. The CDR3 DNA is TGCAGTGCTAGGTTGGAGGTCGGCACAGATACGCAGTATTTT. The chain employs TRBV20-1 and TRBJ2-3; D might be TRBD2 (5 bases). The V end lost 3 bases, the J end lost 1 base, and 11 bases lay between the germline ends. The CDR3 totals 14 residues. The germline V gene has CDR1 DFQATT and CDR2 SNEGSKA (reference sequence).

The V gene is TRBV24-1, the J gene TRBJ2-1, with 10 nucleotides matching TRBD1. CDR3 length: 14 amino acids. The V gene's germline CDR1 is KGHDR and CDR2 SFDVKD. V lost 10 bases and J lost 5; bases outside the gene matches: 7. Here the CDR3 reads CATVGGTGDNEQFF. DNA of the CDR3: TGTGCCACAGTAGGCGGGACAGGGGACAATGAGCAGTTCTTC.

The sample holds a few counts of this clonotype. The rearrangement uses TRBV9 and TRBJ2-7; D perhaps matches TRBD2 (6 bases). With 0 bases removed from V and 0 bases from J, the gap between germline ends came to 16 bases. This CDR3 contains 17 residues. CDR1 and CDR2 (germline): SGDLS, YYNGEE. The CDR3 protein is CASSVGGGLANSYEQYF. The CDR3 nucleotides are TGTGCCAGCAGCGTAGGGGGCGGGCTAGCGAACTCCTACGAGCAGTACTTC.

This chain uses TRBV2 with TRBJ2-7; TRBD2 might be the D (6 bases). The V and J ends lost 3 bases and 2 bases respectively, with 17 bases between them. Germline loops: CDR1 SNHLY, CDR2 FYNNEI. The CDR3 is 16 amino acids. CDR3 in amino acids: CASSDWGPGVTYEQYF. CDR3 DNA sequence: TGTGCCAGCAGTGACTGGGGCCCGGGGGTTACCTACGAGCAGTACTTC.

This clonotype was detected ten times or more. The rearrangement links TRBV4-1 to TRBJ2-7, with 7 bases identical to TRBD1. The CDR3 is made up of 14 amino acids. V dropped 1 base and J dropped 3; count of bases not matched to a gene: 3. Germline CDR1 and CDR2: MGHRA and YSYEKL. The DNA of the CDR3 is TGCGCCAGCAGCCAAGCGACAGGGAACTACGAGCAGTACTTC. Amino acid sequence: CASSQATGNYEQYF.

The V and J genes are TRBV7-9 and TRBJ1-4; TRBD1 matches 8 bases. The CDR3 is 16 residues long. The V gene's germline CDR1 is SEHNR and CDR2 FQNEAQ (reference sequence). Germline trimming cut 5 bases from V and 6 bases from J; bases unmatched to any gene: 11. The CDR3 sequence is CASSPRVQGAHEKLFF. In DNA form, the CDR3 reads TGTGCCAGCAGCCCGCGGGTTCAGGGGGCGCATGAAAAACTGTTTTTT.